The 8 T cell receptor beta chains listed next were all sequenced from one sample in a study of cytotoxic CD8 clonotypes in ibrutinib-treated CLL. TCRdb's table, derived via immunoSEQ multiplex PCR, lists solely in-frame clones and lacks some. The sample has 300,000 to 400,000 clones; 67% are singletons. Sequenced material: PBMCs, taken after 36 months of ibrutinib treatment. These receptors were obtained from a human donor with chronic lymphocytic leukemia.

This rearrangement joins TRBV9 to TRBJ2-7, with 7 bases lining up with TRBD2. Germline assignment: CDR1 SGDLS and CDR2 YYNGEE. This CDR3 is built from 12 residues. V trimming: 2 bases; J trimming: 6 bases; junction bases outside the gene matches: 2. CDR3 protein: CASSVGGSEQYF. CDR3 bases: TGTGCCAGCAGCGTGGGGGGGAGCGAGCAGTACTTC.

The V call is TRBV13, the J call TRBJ2-1; 11 bases are shared with TRBD2. The CDR3 loop spans 15 amino acids. Germline V gene lookup returns CDR1 PRHDT and CDR2 FYEKMQ (reference sequence). The V gene end was trimmed by 3 bases and the J gene end by 4 bases; junction bases not matched to a gene: 2. CDR3 sequence (DNA): TGTGCCAGCAGCTTCCGGACTAGCGGGTACAATGAGCAGTTCTTC. Translated: CASSFRTSGYNEQFF.

This clone was found a few times. The V and J genes are TRBV6-5 and TRBJ1-2, with a possible D match to TRBD1 (5 bases). Trimming took 5 bases from V and 1 from J, leaving 11 bases between them. The CDR3 is 14 residues long. Germline V gives CDR1 MNHEY, CDR2 SVGAGI. CDR3 loop: CASSTDRSNYGYTF. CDR3 nucleotides: TGTGCCAGCAGTACCGACAGAAGTAACTATGGCTACACCTTC.

The V and J genes are TRBV28 and TRBJ2-7, with no clear D. Trimming cost V 4 bases and J 9 bases, with 13 bases left between them. Germline V gene sequence: CDR1 MDHEN, CDR2 SYDVKM. This CDR3 is 12 amino acids long. The CDR3 DNA reads TGTGCCAGCAGTTCCGAACGGGCTAGGCAGTACTTC. As protein: CASSSERARQYF.

About this clone itself: The sample has other DNA sequences that encode this CDR3 too. This chain joins TRBV20-1 and TRBJ2-7; 7 nucleotides align to TRBD1. Trimming at V came to 6 bases and at J to 4 bases, leaving 3 bases not matched to a gene. This CDR3 has 11 residues. Germline assignment: CDR1 DFQATT and CDR2 SNEGSKA (reference sequence). The chain's CDR3 is CSATTGYEQYF. CDR3 nucleotides: TGCAGTGCGACGACAGGGTACGAGCAGTACTTC.

The chain links TRBV5-1 to TRBJ2-3; D perhaps matches TRBD2 (5 bases). The CDR3 has 13 amino acids. Trimming left V 5 bases short and J 2 bases short, with 9 bases between. The germline V gene encodes CDR1 SGHRS and CDR2 YFSETQ. DNA for the CDR3: TGCGCCAGCAGAGGAGGATCCACAGATACGCAGTATTTT. This gives the protein CASRGGSTDTQYF.

The CDR3 DNA is TGTGCCAGTAGTCCTCGTAGGACCGGCGAGCAGTACTTC. It codes for CASSPRRTGEQYF. The rearrangement uses TRBV19 and TRBJ2-7; D remains unclear. CDR1 LNHDA and CDR2 SQIVND come from the germline V gene (reference sequence). This CDR3 region has 13 residues. Trimming took 5 bases from V and 6 from J, leaving 14 bases between them.

This clone came up a few times. The J gene is TRBJ1-5, the V gene TRBV6-1; D is unresolved. Trimming took 2 bases from V and 6 from J, leaving 11 bases between them. This CDR3 contains 14 residues. Germline loops: CDR1 MNHNS, CDR2 SASEGT. The CDR3 region has the DNA TGTGCCAGCAGTGAATATCGGGCCAGTCAGCCCCAGCATTTT. It encodes CASSEYRASQPQHF.